These T cell receptor beta chains were read from a single sample in a study of identical twins. TCRdb re-called the 5' RACE reads with MiXCR, one entry per CDR3 protein. The repertoire holds 650,000 to 750,000 distinct CDR3 sequences, with about 20% as singletons. The data were also submitted as part of a second study, on T cells expressing NK-cell markers.

The sample was PBMCs. The receptors come from a woman under 30 in good health. Both conserved end residues are part of each CDR3. The D gene is left open where the match is weak. Not all rows give a size; the values are once, few, many and, for expanded clones, a class.

TRBV20-1	TRBJ1-1	NA	NA	TGCAGCCGTGGGGGGCCCACTGAAGCTTTCTTT	CSRGGPTEAFF
TRBV15	TRBJ2-7	NA	few	TGTGCCACCAGCAGATTGCAGGGTCCCTACGAGCAGTACTTC	CATSRLQGPYEQYF
TRBV20-1	TRBJ2-1	NA	NA	TGCAGTGCTAGAGGCGAGGCCCGCTACAATGAGCAGTTCTTC	CSARGEARYNEQFF
TRBV20-1	TRBJ1-2	NA	NA	TGCAGTGCTAGAGGGACGAACTATGGCTACACCTTC	CSARGTNYGYTF
TRBV20-1	TRBJ2-1	NA	NA	TGCAGTGCTCCCCCCGTGCTAGGCCGTTTCAATGAGCAGTTCTTC	CSAPPVLGRFNEQFF
TRBV7-2	TRBJ2-3	NA	NA	TGTGCCAGCAGCTCTAGCGTGGTTAGCACAGATACGCAGTATTTT	CASSSSVVSTDTQYF
TRBV5-1	TRBJ2-1	NA	NA	TGCGCCAGCAGCTTCGGGGGTTGGATATACAATGAGCAGTTCTTC	CASSFGGWIYNEQFF
TRBV20-1	TRBJ2-7	TRBD1	few	TGCAGTGCCTCCGGACAGGCCACCGAGCAGTACTTC	CSASGQATEQYF
TRBV10-3	TRBJ2-2	TRBD1	many	TGTGCCACCAGAACCGGGACAGCCGTTTTCGCGAACACCGGGGAGCTGTTTTTT	CATRTGTAVFANTGELFF
TRBV6-1	TRBJ2-1	NA	few	TGTGCCAGCAGTGCGAGACAGAGCGGTTCCTACAATGAGCAGTTCTTC	CASSARQSGSYNEQFF
TRBV7-2	TRBJ2-5	NA	NA	TGTGCCAGCAGCCAAGGAGTGACGGGTGAGACCCAGTACTTC	CASSQGVTGETQYF
TRBV29-1	TRBJ1-1	NA	NA	TGCACCTCCGACCAGGCTTTCTTT	CTSDQAFF
TRBV12-3/TRBV12-4	TRBJ2-3	NA	few	TGTGCCAGCAGTTCCCGAGGGCGGGGCCCCCTGACAGATACGCAGTATTTT	CASSSRGRGPLTDTQYF
TRBV5-1	TRBJ1-5	NA	many	TGCGCCAGCAGCCGACTGGGCCAAGGGGATCAGCCCCAGCATTTT	CASSRLGQGDQPQHF
TRBV2	TRBJ2-1	NA	many	TGTGCCAGCAGTGAAGGAAGTGACAATGAGCAGTTCTTC	CASSEGSDNEQFF
TRBV12-3/TRBV12-4	TRBJ2-5	TRBD1	many	TGTGCCAGCAGAGAAACAGGGGGTGGAGAGACCCAGTACTTC	CASRETGGGETQYF
TRBV6-1	TRBJ2-1	NA	NA	TGTGCCAGCAGTAAGGACCCGGCGGAAAATGAGCAGTTCTTC	CASSKDPAENEQFF
TRBV5-1	TRBJ2-4	NA	NA	TGCGCCAGCAGCTATGAGAACATTCAGTACTTC	CASSYENIQYF
TRBV4-2	TRBJ2-5	TRBD2	few	TGTGCCAGCAGCCAAGGGGGGGCCTGGACTAGCGGGGGAATGTACCAAGAGACCCAGTACTTC	CASSQGGAWTSGGMYQETQYF
TRBV20-1	TRBJ2-5	TRBD2	many	TGCAGTCGTAGCGGGGGGTACCAAGAGACCCAGTACTTC	CSRSGGYQETQYF
TRBV20-1	TRBJ2-7	TRBD1	few	TGCAGTGTGACAGGGGGTATTGACGAGCAGTACTTC	CSVTGGIDEQYF
TRBV7-9	TRBJ2-7	NA	many	TGTGCCAGCAGCTTAGAAGAAGAGCAGTACTTC	CASSLEEEQYF
TRBV10-3	TRBJ2-7	NA	NA	TGTGCCATCAGTGAGGGGACTTTGGAGCAGTACTTC	CAISEGTLEQYF
TRBV5-6	TRBJ2-3	TRBD2	NA	TGTGCCAGCACTGAATGGACTAGCGGGAGCACAGATACGCAGTATTTT	CASTEWTSGSTDTQYF
TRBV6-1	TRBJ2-7	NA	NA	TGTGCCAGCGGGGCAGCCTATCCTGCCTACGAGCAGTACTTC	CASGAAYPAYEQYF
TRBV7-2	TRBJ2-1	NA	few	TGTGCCAGCAGCTTCAGCGCCCAGCCCTCCTACAATGAGCAGTTCTTC	CASSFSAQPSYNEQFF
TRBV5-1	TRBJ1-2	NA	few	TGCGCCAGCAGCGGAGAGGGCCTACGTGGCTACACCTTC	CASSGEGLRGYTF
TRBV9	TRBJ2-3	NA	many	TGTGCCAGCAGCGTAGTGAGCAAACCAGATACGCAGTATTTT	CASSVVSKPDTQYF
TRBV9	TRBJ2-5	TRBD2	NA	TGTGCCAGCAGCATCAGCCTAGCGGGAGGCCGGGAGACCCAGTACTTC	CASSISLAGGRETQYF
TRBV10-3	TRBJ2-3	TRBD2	many	TGTGCCATCAGTGAGCCCTTAGTAGCGGGTGCCACAGATACGCAGTATTTT	CAISEPLVAGATDTQYF
TRBV29-1	TRBJ2-1	NA	few	TGCAGCGTTGGTAGCCCCTACAATGAGCAGTTCTTC	CSVGSPYNEQFF
TRBV19	TRBJ1-1	NA	few	TGTGCCAGTAAAGAGCGGGTACGGAACACTGAAGCTTTCTTT	CASKERVRNTEAFF
TRBV20-1	TRBJ1-2	NA	few	TGCAGTGCTAGAGAAGTCGCGGCACCCTATGGCTACACCTTC	CSAREVAAPYGYTF
TRBV20-1	TRBJ2-1	NA	few	TGCAGTGCTAGAGGGGGTGGTCGCGGCGAGCAGTTCTTC	CSARGGGRGEQFF
TRBV12-5	TRBJ2-7	NA	NA	TGTGCTAGTGGTTGGGAAGTCGAGCAGTACTTC	CASGWEVEQYF
TRBV12-3/TRBV12-4	TRBJ1-5	TRBD1	NA	TGTGCCAGCAGTTTTGGGTCCACAGGGGCCCAGCATTTT	CASSFGSTGAQHF
TRBV18	TRBJ2-5	NA	NA	TGTGCCAGCTCACCACCCCAAGGGACCCAGTACTTC	CASSPPQGTQYF
TRBV3-1	TRBJ1-2	NA	NA	TGTGCCAGCAGCCGTACAGGGATCTTGACCTACGGCTACACCTTC	CASSRTGILTYGYTF
TRBV7-2	TRBJ2-7	TRBD2	few	TGTGCCAGCAGCCCGGGACTAGCGGAAGCCTACGAGCAGTACTTC	CASSPGLAEAYEQYF
TRBV6-2/TRBV6-3	TRBJ2-3	NA	few	TGTGCCAGCAGTTACTCCGGACAGTCCCCCACAGATACGCAGTATTTT	CASSYSGQSPTDTQYF
TRBV20-1	TRBJ2-1	NA	NA	TGCAGTGCTAGAGATCCTAGGAACCTTTACAATGAGCAGTTCTTC	CSARDPRNLYNEQFF
TRBV6-2/TRBV6-3	TRBJ2-3	NA	NA	TGTGCCAGCAGTTACGGGCGGGGTCCCCCGGATACGCAGTATTTT	CASSYGRGPPDTQYF
TRBV20-1	TRBJ2-3	NA	NA	TGCAGTGCTATTAACCCGCGGGATACGCAGTATTTT	CSAINPRDTQYF